This T cell receptor beta chain was recorded in a study of blood T cell repertoires in COVID-19. The authors' processing: Cell counts per sample came from amplifying reference gene primers. Profiling relied on immunoSEQ multiplex PCR, and the TCRdb table lists in-frame clones only, not all of them. V and J calls and clone size are copied from that table; D and trimming were computed from the DNA. The sample lists over 95,000 clones, approximately 84% occurring once. Germline loops: CDR1 SGHKS, CDR2 YYEKEE (reference sequence). V trimming: 0 bases; J trimming: 8 bases; junction bases outside the gene matches: 5. The CDR3 has 15 residues.

This sequence originates from a man aged 50-59 years with acute or convalescent COVID-19. Sequencing was performed on peripheral blood. The genes are TRBV5-5 and TRBJ1-6; TRBD1 aligns across 7 bases. CDR3 loop: CASSLAGTDYSPLHF. DNA for the CDR3: TGTGCCAGCAGCTTGGCCGGGACAGATTATTCACCCCTCCACTTT.